This is a list of T cell receptor beta chains from one sample in a study of T-cell reconstitution after alpha-beta-depleted transplantation in children. TCRdb called the PCR reads again in MiXCR, with one record for every CDR3 protein. Of fewer than 750,000 distinct CDR3 sequences in the sample, over 20% were seen once. The input for sequencing was PBMCs, taken before TCRalphabeta/CD19-depleted stem cell transplant. Every receptor here comes from a boy less than two years old with Wiskott-Aldrich syndrome, due to receive a stem cell transplant. Both conserved end residues are part of each CDR3. D genes are given only for firm matches. Expanded clones are given a class, and other clones once, few, many or no size at all.

abundance: once; v_gene: TRBV20-1; d_gene: .; j_gene: TRBJ2-5; CDR3nt: TGCAGTGCTAGTTCGACTGTGTACCAAGAGACCCAGTACTTC; CDR3aa: CSASSTVYQETQYF
abundance: .; v_gene: TRBV7-9; d_gene: .; j_gene: TRBJ1-1; CDR3nt: TGTGCCAGCAGCTTCTTTACCAGGACCAGAGTGGACACTGAAGCTTTCTTT; CDR3aa: CASSFFTRTRVDTEAFF
abundance: .; v_gene: TRBV7-9; d_gene: .; j_gene: TRBJ2-4; CDR3nt: TGTGCCAGCAGCTTAGCGCAAGGAACCCTAGCCAAAAACATTCAGTACTTC; CDR3aa: CASSLAQGTLAKNIQYF
abundance: .; v_gene: TRBV20-1; d_gene: TRBD2; j_gene: TRBJ2-1; CDR3nt: TGCAGTGCTACCGCGTGGACTAGCGGGACCTACAATGAGCAGTTCTTC; CDR3aa: CSATAWTSGTYNEQFF
abundance: few; v_gene: TRBV12-3/TRBV12-4; d_gene: TRBD1; j_gene: TRBJ1-2; CDR3nt: TGTGCCAGCAGCCGAGACGTTCGGGACAGGGGGCGAGGCTACACCTTC; CDR3aa: CASSRDVRDRGRGYTF
abundance: .; v_gene: TRBV20-1; d_gene: TRBD2; j_gene: TRBJ2-3; CDR3nt: TGCAGTGCTAGCGACCGGGGGGGGACAGATACGCAGTATTTT; CDR3aa: CSASDRGGTDTQYF
abundance: .; v_gene: TRBV25-1; d_gene: TRBD1; j_gene: TRBJ1-6; CDR3nt: TGTGCCAGCAGTGCAGGACAGGGTAATTCACCCCTCCACTTT; CDR3aa: CASSAGQGNSPLHF
abundance: .; v_gene: TRBV6-2/TRBV6-3; d_gene: TRBD2; j_gene: TRBJ2-7; CDR3nt: TGTGCCAGCAGTTACGTTTCAAGCGGGAGATACGAGCAGTACTTC; CDR3aa: CASSYVSSGRYEQYF
abundance: .; v_gene: TRBV5-1; d_gene: .; j_gene: TRBJ2-1; CDR3nt: TGCGCCAGCAGCGCCGGTTATAGGAATGAGCAGTTCTTC; CDR3aa: CASSAGYRNEQFF
abundance: .; v_gene: TRBV4-2; d_gene: .; j_gene: TRBJ2-7; CDR3nt: TGTGCCAGCAGCCAAGATGGACTCTACGAGCAGTACTTC; CDR3aa: CASSQDGLYEQYF
abundance: .; v_gene: TRBV5-1; d_gene: TRBD2; j_gene: TRBJ2-2; CDR3nt: TGCGCCAGCAGCTTCCTAGCGGGAGGGCCCACCGGGGAGCTGTTTTTT; CDR3aa: CASSFLAGGPTGELFF
abundance: few; v_gene: TRBV4-1; d_gene: .; j_gene: TRBJ1-2; CDR3nt: TGCGCCAGCAGCCAAGGTCTGAACATAAAAAGGGCTAACTATGGCTACACCTTC; CDR3aa: CASSQGLNIKRANYGYTF
abundance: many; v_gene: TRBV7-8; d_gene: TRBD1; j_gene: TRBJ2-5; CDR3nt: TGTGCCAGCAGCTTAGCTTCCAGGGGGGAGACCCAGTACTTC; CDR3aa: CASSLASRGETQYF
abundance: .; v_gene: TRBV5-1; d_gene: .; j_gene: TRBJ1-1; CDR3nt: TGCGCCAGCAGAGGACAGACAAGAAACACTGAAGCTTTCTTT; CDR3aa: CASRGQTRNTEAFF
abundance: once; v_gene: TRBV24-1; d_gene: .; j_gene: TRBJ2-5; CDR3nt: TGTGCCACCAGTGACGCCTCGAGGGAGACCCAGTACTTC; CDR3aa: CATSDASRETQYF
abundance: few; v_gene: TRBV6-1; d_gene: TRBD2; j_gene: TRBJ2-3; CDR3nt: TGTGCCAGCAGTGAGGGGGGGTCAGATACGCAGTATTTT; CDR3aa: CASSEGGSDTQYF
abundance: few; v_gene: TRBV27; d_gene: TRBD1; j_gene: TRBJ2-2; CDR3nt: TGTGCCAGCAGCGTACAGGGGCCGAACACCGGGGAGCTGTTTTTT; CDR3aa: CASSVQGPNTGELFF
abundance: .; v_gene: TRBV29-1; d_gene: .; j_gene: TRBJ2-7; CDR3nt: TGCAGCGTTGAAGTCGATCTCTACGAGCAGTACTTC; CDR3aa: CSVEVDLYEQYF
abundance: .; v_gene: TRBV5-5; d_gene: .; j_gene: TRBJ2-7; CDR3nt: TGTGCCAGCACCTTGGTACACGAGCAGTACTTC; CDR3aa: CASTLVHEQYF
abundance: .; v_gene: TRBV5-4; d_gene: .; j_gene: TRBJ2-2; CDR3nt: TGTGCCAGCAGCTTTCGGAGGGGGCAGAGCACCGGGGAGCTGTTTTTT; CDR3aa: CASSFRRGQSTGELFF
abundance: .; v_gene: TRBV12-3/TRBV12-4; d_gene: .; j_gene: TRBJ2-3; CDR3nt: TGTGCCAGCAGTCGCTGGGGGGTTAGCACAGATACGCAGTATTTT; CDR3aa: CASSRWGVSTDTQYF
abundance: few; v_gene: TRBV5-1; d_gene: .; j_gene: TRBJ2-7; CDR3nt: TGCGCCAGCAGCTGGGGGCGGGACTCTTTCGAGCAGTACTTC; CDR3aa: CASSWGRDSFEQYF
abundance: few; v_gene: TRBV14; d_gene: .; j_gene: TRBJ2-1; CDR3nt: TGTGCCAGCAGCCATTTTGAAAGCTCTTACAATGAGCAGTTCTTC; CDR3aa: CASSHFESSYNEQFF
abundance: few; v_gene: TRBV5-6; d_gene: TRBD1; j_gene: TRBJ2-7; CDR3nt: TGTGCCAGCAGCTTGGCTCGGGACAGCTCCTACGAGCAGTACTTC; CDR3aa: CASSLARDSSYEQYF
abundance: .; v_gene: TRBV5-1; d_gene: .; j_gene: TRBJ2-5; CDR3nt: TGCGCCAGCAGCTTGGGAAACAAGGGGGAGACCCAGTACTTC; CDR3aa: CASSLGNKGETQYF
abundance: few; v_gene: TRBV4-2; d_gene: .; j_gene: TRBJ2-7; CDR3nt: TGTGCCAGCAGCCAAGATCGGGCTAGTTACGAGCAGTACTTC; CDR3aa: CASSQDRASYEQYF
abundance: .; v_gene: TRBV7-2; d_gene: .; j_gene: TRBJ1-5; CDR3nt: TGTGCCAGCAGCCGGACAGATCAGCCCCAGCATTTT; CDR3aa: CASSRTDQPQHF
abundance: .; v_gene: TRBV5-1; d_gene: .; j_gene: TRBJ2-5; CDR3nt: TGCGCCAGCAGTGTTTGGGGGATGGCCGAGACCCAGTACTTC; CDR3aa: CASSVWGMAETQYF
abundance: .; v_gene: TRBV6-1; d_gene: .; j_gene: TRBJ2-5; CDR3nt: TGTGCCAGCAGTACAAGACAGAGACAACGGGGAGAGACCCAGTACTTC; CDR3aa: CASSTRQRQRGETQYF
abundance: .; v_gene: TRBV6-1; d_gene: TRBD2; j_gene: TRBJ2-7; CDR3nt: TGTGCCAGCCGCCTTAACCCAGGCGGGAGCTACGAGCAGTACTTC; CDR3aa: CASRLNPGGSYEQYF
abundance: few; v_gene: TRBV29-1; d_gene: TRBD1; j_gene: TRBJ1-4; CDR3nt: TGCAGCGTTGCGACAGGGGTGGTAGAAAAACTGTTTTTT; CDR3aa: CSVATGVVEKLFF
abundance: .; v_gene: TRBV20-1; d_gene: .; j_gene: TRBJ1-5; CDR3nt: TGCAGTGCTAGTGCTGACGGCAATCAGCCCCAGCATTTT; CDR3aa: CSASADGNQPQHF
abundance: .; v_gene: TRBV7-2; d_gene: .; j_gene: TRBJ2-7; CDR3nt: TGTGCCAGCAGCTTAGCCACAGGGAGCTCCTACGAGCAGTACTTC; CDR3aa: CASSLATGSSYEQYF
abundance: .; v_gene: TRBV15; d_gene: .; j_gene: TRBJ1-1; CDR3nt: TGTGCCACCAGCAGAGATATAGGGCGGACTGAAGCTTTCTTT; CDR3aa: CATSRDIGRTEAFF
abundance: few; v_gene: TRBV15; d_gene: .; j_gene: TRBJ2-2; CDR3nt: TGTGCCACCAGCAGAGGTGGGGCTCCCTCCCCTACAGGGTCCACCGGGGAGCTGTTTTTT; CDR3aa: CATSRGGAPSPTGSTGELFF
abundance: few; v_gene: TRBV27; d_gene: TRBD2; j_gene: TRBJ2-5; CDR3nt: TGTGCCAGCAGTTGGAGCGGGAGGGGCGAGACCCAGTACTTC; CDR3aa: CASSWSGRGETQYF
abundance: few; v_gene: TRBV20-1; d_gene: TRBD2; j_gene: TRBJ2-5; CDR3nt: TGCAGTGCTGTACGCGGGAGTCCAGAGACCCAGTACTTC; CDR3aa: CSAVRGSPETQYF
abundance: .; v_gene: TRBV20-1; d_gene: TRBD1; j_gene: TRBJ2-5; CDR3nt: TGCAGTGCTTTGAGACAGGGGGGGGTGGAGACCCAGTACTTC; CDR3aa: CSALRQGGVETQYF
abundance: few; v_gene: TRBV5-1; d_gene: .; j_gene: TRBJ2-2; CDR3nt: TGCGCCAGCAGCTTGGGCCAGTTAAGGGAGCTGTTTTTT; CDR3aa: CASSLGQLRELFF
abundance: few; v_gene: TRBV5-1; d_gene: TRBD1; j_gene: TRBJ2-1; CDR3nt: TGCGCCAGCAGCCCTTTAGGTACAGGGGAAGGCCACAATGAGCAGTTCTTC; CDR3aa: CASSPLGTGEGHNEQFF
abundance: .; v_gene: TRBV10-3; d_gene: TRBD1; j_gene: TRBJ1-3; CDR3nt: TGTGCCATCAGTGAACTAGTTACCGGGACAGACGGAGGAAACACCATATATTTT; CDR3aa: CAISELVTGTDGGNTIYF
abundance: .; v_gene: TRBV3-1; d_gene: .; j_gene: TRBJ1-1; CDR3nt: TGTGCCAGCAGCCAAGCCGGACGGACGAACACTGAAGCTTTCTTT; CDR3aa: CASSQAGRTNTEAFF
abundance: .; v_gene: TRBV20-1; d_gene: TRBD1; j_gene: TRBJ2-2; CDR3nt: TGCAGTGCCGGGACAGGGGCCGGGGAGCTGTTTTTT; CDR3aa: CSAGTGAGELFF
abundance: few; v_gene: TRBV3-1; d_gene: .; j_gene: TRBJ1-1; CDR3nt: TGTGCCAGCAGCCCACGGGGCTCTGAAGCTTTCTTT; CDR3aa: CASSPRGSEAFF
abundance: .; v_gene: TRBV5-1; d_gene: .; j_gene: TRBJ2-6; CDR3nt: TGCGCCAGCAGCTTATTAGGGGGCTCTGGGGCCAACGTCCTGACTTTC; CDR3aa: CASSLLGGSGANVLTF
abundance: .; v_gene: TRBV10-3; d_gene: .; j_gene: TRBJ2-5; CDR3nt: TGTGCCATCAGTGAGTTAAGTGAGACCCAGTACTTC; CDR3aa: CAISELSETQYF
abundance: .; v_gene: TRBV5-1; d_gene: .; j_gene: TRBJ2-3; CDR3nt: TGCGCCAGCAGCGGCTTAGTAGAGTTCACAGATACGCAGTATTTT; CDR3aa: CASSGLVEFTDTQYF
abundance: .; v_gene: TRBV5-1; d_gene: .; j_gene: TRBJ1-1; CDR3nt: TGCGCCAACAGCTTGGGCCTCGGGGGGCTTGAAGCTTTCTTT; CDR3aa: CANSLGLGGLEAFF
abundance: .; v_gene: TRBV6-1; d_gene: .; j_gene: TRBJ1-1; CDR3nt: TGTGCCAGCAGCGCTACCAACAGGGTTAACACTGAAGCTTTCTTT; CDR3aa: CASSATNRVNTEAFF
abundance: few; v_gene: TRBV7-2; d_gene: TRBD2; j_gene: TRBJ2-7; CDR3nt: TGTGCCAGCAGCTTAGCGATGGCGGGAGGCCCCTTCGAGCAGTACTTC; CDR3aa: CASSLAMAGGPFEQYF
abundance: few; v_gene: TRBV6-5; d_gene: .; j_gene: TRBJ2-6; CDR3nt: TGTGCCAGCAGTTACTCGGGGGGGCGATCAGTACGCGTCCTGACTTTC; CDR3aa: CASSYSGGRSVRVLTF
abundance: few; v_gene: TRBV5-1; d_gene: .; j_gene: TRBJ2-7; CDR3nt: TGCGCCAGCAGCCCCGTGGGGAGCTCCTACGAGCAGTACTTC; CDR3aa: CASSPVGSSYEQYF
abundance: many; v_gene: TRBV10-3; d_gene: TRBD1; j_gene: TRBJ2-1; CDR3nt: TGTGCCATCAGTGAACCAGGGGGAGCTGAGGAGCAGTTCTTC; CDR3aa: CAISEPGGAEEQFF
abundance: few; v_gene: TRBV5-5; d_gene: TRBD2; j_gene: TRBJ2-1; CDR3nt: TGTGCCAGCAGCTTGGGAGCCCAAAGCGGGGTATACAATGAGCAGTTCTTC; CDR3aa: CASSLGAQSGVYNEQFF
abundance: few; v_gene: TRBV12-3/TRBV12-4; d_gene: TRBD1; j_gene: TRBJ2-7; CDR3nt: TGTGCCAGCAGTACAGACTGGGACAGGTCCTACGAGCAGTACTTC; CDR3aa: CASSTDWDRSYEQYF
abundance: .; v_gene: TRBV29-1; d_gene: .; j_gene: TRBJ2-4; CDR3nt: TGCAGCGTTGGCGACAGATTAGGCAAAAACATTCAGTACTTC; CDR3aa: CSVGDRLGKNIQYF
abundance: .; v_gene: TRBV5-1; d_gene: .; j_gene: TRBJ2-1; CDR3nt: TGCGCCAGCACGGGATCGGGACTCCTCAATGAGCAGTTCTTC; CDR3aa: CASTGSGLLNEQFF